The 5 T cell receptor beta chains presented below share a single source sample, sequenced in a study of cytomegalovirus exposure and HLA in healthy donors. 13 Jbeta primers and 60 Vbeta primers were used for the PCR. Some clones are missing from TCRdb's copy, which holds only in-frame ones; the method was immunoSEQ multiplex PCR. The sample has more than 140,000 clones; roughly 74% are singletons. The sample was PBMCs. The source is a man aged 40-49 years in good health and CMV-seronegative.

This clone was observed a handful of times. V and J are TRBV5-1 and TRBJ2-7; the D gene is possibly TRBD1 (6 bases). Trimming shortened V by 2 bases and J by 2 bases, and 8 bases separated the two germline ends. CDR1 is SGHRS, CDR2 YFSETQ, per germline. The length of the CDR3 is 13 residues. Here the CDR3 reads CASSLWGPYEQYF. For the CDR3, the DNA is TGCGCCAGCAGCTTATGGGGGCCCTACGAGCAGTACTTC.

This clone was counted once. This CDR3 is also generated by other DNA sequences in the sample. V gene TRBV5-1 combines with J gene TRBJ2-2; possible D gene TRBD1, 5 bases. Trimming stripped 4 bases from V and 1 base from J, with 8 bases between. This CDR3 comprises 14 residues. Germline values: CDR1 SGHRS, CDR2 YFSETQ. This CDR3 reads CASSGQGNTGELFF. In DNA form, the CDR3 reads TGCGCCAGCAGCGGGCAGGGGAACACCGGGGAGCTGTTTTTT.

This chain joins TRBV2 and TRBJ2-7; weak D call: TRBD2 (6 bases). Trimming stripped 4 bases from V and 2 bases from J, with 12 bases between. This CDR3 is 14 amino acids long. CDR1 is SNHLY and CDR2 is FYNNEI in the germline V gene. The CDR3 reads CASSGGTPPYEQYF. DNA for the CDR3: TGTGCCAGCAGTGGCGGGACCCCGCCCTACGAGCAGTACTTC.

The chain employs TRBV2 and TRBJ1-4, with a weak D call TRBD1 (6 bases). V was trimmed by 3 bases and J by 11 bases, leaving 19 bases between them. The length of the CDR3 is 15 residues. Germline CDR1 reads SNHLY; CDR2 reads FYNNEI. The CDR3 DNA is TGTGCCAGCAGTGAGCGGACAGACTTAATGAGGAAACTGTTTTTT. Translating it yields CASSERTDLMRKLFF. The entire variable domain, with the rest obtained from reference TRBV2 and TRBJ1-4, is as follows: EPEVTQTPSHQVTQMGQEVILRCVPISNHLYFYWYRQILGQKVEFLVSFYNNEISEKSEIFDDQFSVERPDGSNFTLKIRSTKLEDSAMYFCASSERTDLMRKLFFGSGTQLSVL.

The chain has TRBV7-3 and TRBJ2-1, with 9 positions matching TRBD2. The CDR3 sequence is 15 residues long. Germline assignment: CDR1 SGHTA and CDR2 FQGTGA. V lost 2 bases, J lost 4 bases, and 3 bases stayed unmatched. The chain's CDR3 is CASSLGLAGYNEQFF. CDR3 DNA: TGTGCCAGCAGCTTAGGCCTAGCGGGGTACAATGAGCAGTTCTTC.